One T cell receptor (beta chain) is described in this entry. Its antigen is as yet unknown. Combining a sample-barcoded 5' primer with a J-beta primer mix, a second PCR ran for roughly 7 to 12 cycles. TCRdb fed the 5' RACE reads into MiXCR, producing one record per CDR3 protein. The data show fewer than 1.5 million distinct CDR3 sequences, about 43% seen once. Looked up from germline, CDR1 is MDHEN and CDR2 is SYDVKM. The V gene lost 8 bases and the J gene lost 6 bases, with 15 bases spanning the gap. The CDR3 contains 13 residues. The data belong to a study of blood T cells in healthy people across ages. Study-wide findings and caveats: Diversity of TCR beta per million T cells declined in a roughly linear way with age.

Sequencing was performed on blood. The chain couples TRBV28 to TRBJ2-3; D is uncertain. The receptor comes from a woman in her late teens or twenties in good health. The CDR3 DNA reads as TGTGCCAGCCTCCGGGCCGCTAGGGATACGCAGTATTTT. Its translation is CASLRAARDTQYF.